These 26 T cell receptor beta chains were all obtained from the same sample, sequenced in a study of cytomegalovirus exposure and HLA in healthy donors. In the PCR, 60 Vbeta and 13 Jbeta primers were used. Clones were sequenced by immunoSEQ multiplex PCR, and TCRdb holds only the in-frame ones, with some missing. The sample carries some 120,000 clones, 17% recorded once. The material sequenced was PBMCs. The receptors derive from a female donor in good health and CMV-seropositive.

This clone was observed a few times. The rearrangement links TRBV27 to TRBJ1-1; the match to TRBD1 covers 7 bases. J gave up 0 bases and V 2 bases, and 3 bases lay outside the gene matches. CDR3 size: 15 residues. CDR1 is MNHEY and CDR2 is SMNVEV in the germline V gene (reference sequence). CDR3 nucleotides: TGTGCCAGCAGTTTACCAGGGGGGTTGAACACTGAAGCTTTCTTT. Amino acid sequence: CASSLPGGLNTEAFF.

This clone was detected a few times. The V gene is TRBV25-1, the J gene TRBJ1-1, with TRBD1 identical over 9 bases. CDR1 MGHDK and CDR2 SYGVNS come from the germline V gene. Germline trimming cut 1 base from V and 8 bases from J; bases unmatched to any gene: 5. This CDR3 spans 14 amino acids. CDR3 region: CASSELGTGREAFF. DNA of the CDR3: TGTGCCAGCAGTGAATTAGGGACAGGGAGGGAAGCTTTCTTT.

This clone appeared a few times. The genes are TRBV5-6 and TRBJ1-1, with unresolved D. V lost 3 bases, J lost 8 bases, and 14 bases lay in between. CDR3 length: 13 residues. The germline CDR1 and CDR2 sequences are SGHDT and YYEEEE. CDR3 in amino acids: CASSSVTFQEAFF. The CDR3 DNA reads TGTGCCAGCAGCTCCGTTACTTTTCAAGAAGCTTTCTTT.

This chain uses TRBV7-6 with TRBJ2-5; 16 bases fit TRBD2. CDR1 SGHVS and CDR2 FNYEAQ come from the germline V gene. Trimming took 5 bases from V and 0 from J; bases not matched to a gene: 3. The CDR3 spans 17 residues. This CDR3 is CASSQGLAGGYQETQYF. The DNA of the CDR3 is TGTGCCAGCAGCCAGGGACTAGCGGGGGGGTACCAAGAGACCCAGTACTTC. Full variable domain (outside the CDR3, taken from reference TRBV7-6 and TRBJ2-5): GAGVSQSPRYKVTKRGQDVALRCDPISGHVSLYWYRQALGQGPEFLTYFNYEAQQDKSGLPNDRFSAERPEGSISTLTIQRTEQRDSAMYRCASSQGLAGGYQETQYFGPGTRLLVL.

V and J are TRBV6-5 and TRBJ1-3, with 7 bases that match TRBD1. The CDR3 has 15 amino acids. Germline V CDR1 and CDR2: MNHEY, SVGAGI. V was pared by 5 bases and J by 0 bases, with 4 bases of the junction left unmatched. CDR3: CASSPDRHSGNTIYF. In DNA form, the CDR3 reads TGTGCCAGCAGTCCGGACAGGCACTCTGGAAACACCATATATTTT.

This clone was picked up a small number of times. The chain recombines TRBV28 with TRBJ2-3, with a weak D call TRBD2 (6 bases). CDR1 is MDHEN, CDR2 SYDVKM, per germline. Trimming shortened V by 7 bases and J by 2 bases, and 16 bases separated the two germline ends. The CDR3 extends over 15 amino acids. The CDR3 DNA reads as TGTGCCAGCATAACCCGACGCGGGGACACAGATACGCAGTATTTT. This gives the protein CASITRRGDTDTQYF.

This clone showed up just a few times. The genes are TRBV30 and TRBJ1-3; D ambiguous. V gave up 2 bases and J gave up 2 bases, with 10 bases separating them. Germline lookup yields CDR1 GTSNPN and CDR2 SVGIG (reference sequence). The CDR3 sequence is 14 residues long. CDR3 protein: CAWSYGVTGNTIYF. CDR3 coding DNA: TGTGCCTGGAGTTACGGGGTCACTGGAAACACCATATATTTT.

The V and J genes are TRBV7-9 and TRBJ2-1; 8 nucleotides match TRBD1. CDR1 is SEHNR, CDR2 FQNEAQ, per germline (reference sequence). J was trimmed by 4 bases and V by 5 bases; bases with no gene match: 10. This CDR3 region has 16 residues. CDR3 sequence: CASSTFPDRAYNEQFF. CDR3 coding DNA: TGTGCCAGCAGCACTTTTCCGGACAGGGCTTACAATGAGCAGTTCTTC.

The V call is TRBV28, the J call TRBJ1-4, with TRBD1 as a possible D gene (5 bases). Germline V gives CDR1 MDHEN, CDR2 SYDVKM. Trimming removed 8 bases from V and 4 bases from J, with 8 bases in between. The CDR3 runs to 12 residues. The CDR3 protein is CASGAINEKLFF. The CDR3 bases are TGTGCCAGCGGGGCCATTAATGAAAAACTGTTTTTT.

The chain links TRBV10-3 to TRBJ2-1; D remains unclear. Germline CDR1 and CDR2: ENHRY and SYGVKD. Trimming cost V 4 bases and J 5 bases, with 15 bases left between them. The CDR3 runs 15 residues. This CDR3 reads CAISVGSRPDNEQFF. The CDR3 coding sequence is TGTGCCATCAGTGTGGGTAGCCGGCCCGACAATGAGCAGTTCTTC.

The rearrangement joins TRBV4-3 to TRBJ2-5; 7 bases align to TRBD2. Trimming at V came to 2 bases and at J to 2 bases, leaving 11 bases not matched to a gene. Germline V gene data show CDR1 as LGHNA and CDR2 as YSLEER. This CDR3 comprises 17 residues. The CDR3 protein is CASSQNALPGLQETQYF. In DNA form, the CDR3 reads TGCGCCAGCAGCCAAAATGCACTCCCGGGACTACAAGAGACCCAGTACTTC.

The chain joins TRBV7-3 to TRBJ2-5, with D tentatively TRBD2 (5 bases). The CDR3 contains 17 residues. V dropped 6 bases and J dropped 2 bases, with 22 bases sitting between them. Germline loops: CDR1 SGHTA, CDR2 FQGTGA. CDR3: CASRHPTKSGSQETQYF. CDR3 bases: TGTGCCAGCAGACACCCGACTAAAAGCGGATCGCAAGAGACCCAGTACTTC.

This clone was seen a handful of times. This chain links TRBV7-2 with TRBJ1-1; the D gene is possibly TRBD1 (5 bases). Between the trimmed V and J ends, which lost 6 bases and 5 bases, there was a span of 19 bases. Germline V gene lookup returns CDR1 SGHTA and CDR2 FQGNSA. CDR3 length: 15 amino acids. The CDR3 DNA sequence: TGTGCCAGCAGTCAACAGGAGCAGACCGGGACTGAAGCTTTCTTT. Protein product: CASSQQEQTGTEAFF.

V gene TRBV27 combines with J gene TRBJ1-1; D is unclear. Germline V gene data show CDR1 as MNHEY and CDR2 as SMNVEV (reference sequence). The CDR3 totals 16 residues. The V gene lost 2 bases and the J gene lost 0 bases, with 13 bases spanning the gap. The CDR3 sequence is CASSLQALTLNTEAFF. Here the CDR3 DNA reads TGTGCCAGCAGTTTACAGGCACTTACTTTGAACACTGAAGCTTTCTTT.

This clone was seen a single time. The V call is TRBV7-2, the J call TRBJ2-5; 7 nucleotides agree with TRBD2. The V and J ends lost 2 bases and 4 bases, in that order; junction bases with no gene match: 4. Looked up from germline, CDR1 is SGHTA and CDR2 is FQGNSA. This CDR3 has 14 amino acids. The CDR3 spells CASSLSAGLETQYF. The CDR3 DNA sequence: TGTGCCAGCAGCTTATCAGCGGGATTAGAGACCCAGTACTTC.

There are a few counts of this clone. This rearrangement joins TRBV7-8 to TRBJ1-5; no firm D call. The CDR3 is 15 residues long. Germline CDR1 and CDR2: SGHVS and FQNEAQ. Trimming took off 1 base at V and 5 bases at J, with 12 bases between the two ends. Here the CDR3 DNA reads TGTGCCAGCAGCTTAGTCTCACGGTCTGATCAGCCCCAGCATTTT. Translated: CASSLVSRSDQPQHF.

This clone occurred a few times. The V call is TRBV5-1, the J call TRBJ2-1; D unresolved. Germline V lookup: CDR1 SGHRS, CDR2 YFSETQ. Trimming stripped 2 bases from V and 5 bases from J, with 8 bases between. CDR3 length: 13 residues. The CDR3 DNA is TGCGCCAGCAGCTTTTCTAGTAACAATGAGCAGTTCTTC. Protein sequence: CASSFSSNNEQFF.

CDR3: CASSEREETQYF. The CDR3 DNA reads TGCGCCAGCAGTGAGCGAGAGGAGACCCAGTACTTC. The chain employs TRBV10-2 and TRBJ2-5; D ambiguous. The CDR3 is 12 residues long. V was trimmed by 2 bases and J by 5 bases, leaving 6 bases between them. CDR1 and CDR2 (germline): WSHSY, SAAADI.

The chain uses TRBV4-1 and TRBJ2-5; tentative D call: TRBD2 (5 bases). Germline values: CDR1 MGHRA, CDR2 YSYEKL. This CDR3 has 13 residues. Trimming removed 4 bases at V and 5 bases at J, with 11 bases between. The CDR3 nucleotides are TGCGCCAGCAGCCGCGGACTCGAGGAGACCCAGTACTTC. As protein: CASSRGLEETQYF.

V and J are TRBV7-9 and TRBJ2-1; weak D call: TRBD2 (6 bases). CDR3 length: 13 residues. Germline loops: CDR1 SEHNR, CDR2 FQNEAQ (reference sequence). V was trimmed by 3 bases and J by 5 bases, leaving 8 bases between them. This CDR3 is CASSFSGDNEQFF. DNA for the CDR3: TGTGCCAGCAGCTTCTCGGGGGACAATGAGCAGTTCTTC.

The CDR3 loop reads CASSDSGGAGETQYF. The CDR3 DNA follows: TGTGCCAGCAGCGATAGCGGGGGGGCGGGAGAGACCCAGTACTTC. This rearrangement joins TRBV5-4 to TRBJ2-5; TRBD2 agrees at 11 bases. The V gene end was trimmed by 4 bases and the J gene end by 4 bases; junction bases not matched to a gene: 6. The CDR3 loop spans 15 amino acids. Germline loops: CDR1 SGHNT, CDR2 YYREEE (reference sequence).

V and J are TRBV9 and TRBJ2-7; D is perhaps TRBD1 (6 bases). With 4 bases removed from V and 0 bases from J, the gap between germline ends came to 11 bases. The V gene's germline CDR1 is SGDLS and CDR2 YYNGEE. The CDR3 totals 14 residues. The CDR3 DNA sequence: TGTGCCAGCAGCCCAGGGGCCCTCTCCTACGAGCAGTACTTC. Amino acids: CASSPGALSYEQYF.

This clone appeared a few times. This chain uses TRBV15 with TRBJ2-7; tentative D call: TRBD1 (6 bases). Trimming removed 0 bases at V and 4 bases at J, with 13 bases between. Germline CDR1 and CDR2: LNHNV and YYDKDF (reference sequence). The CDR3 is 15 residues long. CDR3: CATSRDSGASYEQYF. The CDR3 DNA follows: TGTGCCACCAGCAGAGATTCAGGGGCCAGTTACGAGCAGTACTTC.

This clone was seen more than once but under ten times. The rearrangement joins TRBV28 to TRBJ1-2; D possibly corresponds to TRBD1 (6 bases). Deletions cut 2 bases from V and 8 bases from J, with 18 bases between. The CDR3 spans 15 residues. Germline V lookup: CDR1 MDHEN, CDR2 SYDVKM. In DNA, the CDR3 is TGTGCCAGCAGTTTAGGTCCTTCAGGGGATGAGGGCTACACCTTC. This gives the protein CASSLGPSGDEGYTF.

This clone has only one observation. V and J are TRBV7-3 and TRBJ1-1; 7 bases agree with TRBD1. The CDR3 runs 13 residues. Germline loops: CDR1 SGHTA, CDR2 FQGTGA. The trim removed 5 bases at V and 5 bases at J, leaving 5 bases unmatched. CDR3 sequence reads: CASSQQGSTEAFF. DNA for the CDR3: TGTGCCAGCAGCCAACAGGGGTCAACTGAAGCTTTCTTT.

In this sample, this clone turned up a few times. The chain employs TRBV29-1 and TRBJ1-2, with 9 bases matching TRBD1. The CDR3 contains 15 residues. CDR1 is SQVTM, CDR2 ANQGSEA, per germline. The trim removed 7 bases at V and 3 bases at J, leaving 12 bases unmatched. CDR3 sequence: CSGLRDREQHYGYTF. CDR3 nucleotide sequence: TGCAGCGGCCTAAGGGACAGGGAACAACACTATGGCTACACCTTC.